This T cell receptor beta chain is from a study of cytomegalovirus exposure and HLA in healthy donors. About the research overall: HLA-typed donors were the source of about 85 million unique TCRs, which an early data release held.

V was clipped by 5 bases and J by 5 bases; unmatched bases: 6. In germline, CDR1 is SGHTA, CDR2 FQGNSA. The CDR3 spans 14 residues. General study findings and limits: Apparent HLA restriction characterized most CMV-associated TCR beta chains in a later analysis. Based on reports, TCR beta sequences accurately predicted HLA-A and HLA-B alleles for most subjects.

Primers: 60 Vbeta forward and 13 Jbeta reverse. Generated by immunoSEQ multiplex PCR, the TCRdb table keeps only in-frame clones and is missing some. The repertoire consists of more than 65,000 clones, with approximately 79% occurring once and the leading ten covering roughly 6%. Turning to this clone: Antigen unknown.

The chain couples TRBV7-2 to TRBJ2-3; TRBD2 matches at 8 bases. The receptor was derived from a female donor in good health and CMV-seronegative. The sample was PBMCs. CDR3 sequence (DNA): TGTGCCAGCAGCCGCGGACTAGCTGTAGATACGCAGTATTTT. This codes for CASSRGLAVDTQYF.